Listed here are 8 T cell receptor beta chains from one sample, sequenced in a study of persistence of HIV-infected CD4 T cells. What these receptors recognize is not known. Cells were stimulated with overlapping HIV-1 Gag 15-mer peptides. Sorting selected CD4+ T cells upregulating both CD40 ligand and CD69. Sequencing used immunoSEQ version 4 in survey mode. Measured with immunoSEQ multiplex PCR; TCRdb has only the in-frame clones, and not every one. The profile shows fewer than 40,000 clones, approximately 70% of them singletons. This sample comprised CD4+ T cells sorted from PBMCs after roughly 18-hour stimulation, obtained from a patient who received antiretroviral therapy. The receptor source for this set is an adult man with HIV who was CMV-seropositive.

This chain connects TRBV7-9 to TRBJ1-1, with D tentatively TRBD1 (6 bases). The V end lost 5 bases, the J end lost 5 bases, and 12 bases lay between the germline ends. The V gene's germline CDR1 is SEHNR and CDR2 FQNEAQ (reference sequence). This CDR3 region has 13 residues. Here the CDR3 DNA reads TGTGCCAGCAGCCTCAAGGGGGGAACTGAAGCTTTCTTT. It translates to CASSLKGGTEAFF.

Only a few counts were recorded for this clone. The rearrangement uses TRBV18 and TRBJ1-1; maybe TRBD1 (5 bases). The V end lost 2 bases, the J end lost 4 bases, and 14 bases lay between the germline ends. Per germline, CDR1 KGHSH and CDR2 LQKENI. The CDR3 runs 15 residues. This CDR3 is CASSPTRQGSTEAFF. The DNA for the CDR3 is TGTGCCAGCTCACCAACAAGGCAGGGAAGCACTGAAGCTTTCTTT.

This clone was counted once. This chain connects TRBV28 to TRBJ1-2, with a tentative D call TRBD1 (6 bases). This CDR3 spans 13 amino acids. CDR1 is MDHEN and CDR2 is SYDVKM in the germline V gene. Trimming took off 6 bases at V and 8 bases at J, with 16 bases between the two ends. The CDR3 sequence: CASSPAQGRGYTF. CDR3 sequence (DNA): TGTGCCAGCAGCCCAGCACAGGGTCGCGGCTACACCTTC.

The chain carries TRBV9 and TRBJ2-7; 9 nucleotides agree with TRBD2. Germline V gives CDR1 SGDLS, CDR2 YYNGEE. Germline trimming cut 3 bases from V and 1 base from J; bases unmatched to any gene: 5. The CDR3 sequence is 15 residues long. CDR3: CASSGGLASSYEQYF. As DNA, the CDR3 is TGTGCCAGCAGCGGAGGACTAGCGTCATCCTACGAGCAGTACTTC.

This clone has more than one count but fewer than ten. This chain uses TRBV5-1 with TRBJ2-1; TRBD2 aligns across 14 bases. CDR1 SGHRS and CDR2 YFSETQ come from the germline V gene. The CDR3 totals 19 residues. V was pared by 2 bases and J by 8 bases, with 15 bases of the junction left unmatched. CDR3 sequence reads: CASSFPGTSGGRIRDEQFF. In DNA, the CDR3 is TGCGCCAGCAGCTTCCCGGGGACTAGCGGGGGCCGGATTAGGGATGAGCAGTTCTTC.

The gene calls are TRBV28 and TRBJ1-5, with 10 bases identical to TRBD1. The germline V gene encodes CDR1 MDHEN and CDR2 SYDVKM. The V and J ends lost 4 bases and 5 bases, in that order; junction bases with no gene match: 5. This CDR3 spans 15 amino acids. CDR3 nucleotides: TGTGCCAGCAGTTCAGGGACAGGGGATTATCAGCCCCAGCATTTT. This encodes CASSSGTGDYQPQHF. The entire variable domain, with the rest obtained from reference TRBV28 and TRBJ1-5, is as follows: DVKVTQSSRYLVKRTGEKVFLECVQDMDHENMFWYRQDPGLGLRLIYFSYDVKMKEKGDIPEGYSVSREKKERFSLILESASTNQTSMYLCASSSGTGDYQPQHFGDGTRLSIL.

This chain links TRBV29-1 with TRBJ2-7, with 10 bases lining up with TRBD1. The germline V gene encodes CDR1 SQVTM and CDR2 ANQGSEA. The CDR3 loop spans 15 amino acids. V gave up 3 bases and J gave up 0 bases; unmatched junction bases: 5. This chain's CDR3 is CSVEVGTGVSYEQYF. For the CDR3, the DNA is TGCAGCGTTGAGGTTGGGACAGGGGTCTCCTACGAGCAGTACTTC.

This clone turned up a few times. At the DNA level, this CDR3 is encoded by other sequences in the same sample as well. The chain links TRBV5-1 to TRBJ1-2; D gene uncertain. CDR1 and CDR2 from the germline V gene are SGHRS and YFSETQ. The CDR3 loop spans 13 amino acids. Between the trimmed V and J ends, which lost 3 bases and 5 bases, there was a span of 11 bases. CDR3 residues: CASSSDSLYGYTF. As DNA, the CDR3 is TGCGCCAGCAGCTCGGATTCTCTTTATGGCTACACCTTC.